This T cell receptor beta chain comes out of a study of response to subunit inactivated influenza vaccine. Study-wide results and limits: Authors suggested each seasonal flu vaccination may recruit only limited numbers of new T cells.

Of note for this clonotype: The antigen remains undetermined.

Per the germline V gene, CDR1 is LNHDA and CDR2 is SQIVND (reference sequence). V was clipped by 5 bases and J by 6 bases, with 11 bases between them. The CDR3 sequence is 13 residues long. Using its own MiXCR run on the RT-PCR reads, TCRdb lists one record per CDR3 protein. The repertoire consists of 300,000 to 350,000 distinct CDR3 sequences, with about 20% occurring once and the leading ten covering over 9%. The V and J genes are TRBV19 and TRBJ2-1; TRBD1 might be the D (6 bases). Specimen: PBMCs from blood, collected around 22 months after vaccination. This receptor was identified in a man aged 45 to 75 who received an inactivated influenza vaccine. The CDR3 loop is CASSLRGGNEQFF. Here the CDR3 DNA reads TGTGCCAGTAGTCTCCGAGGGGGCAATGAGCAGTTCTTC.